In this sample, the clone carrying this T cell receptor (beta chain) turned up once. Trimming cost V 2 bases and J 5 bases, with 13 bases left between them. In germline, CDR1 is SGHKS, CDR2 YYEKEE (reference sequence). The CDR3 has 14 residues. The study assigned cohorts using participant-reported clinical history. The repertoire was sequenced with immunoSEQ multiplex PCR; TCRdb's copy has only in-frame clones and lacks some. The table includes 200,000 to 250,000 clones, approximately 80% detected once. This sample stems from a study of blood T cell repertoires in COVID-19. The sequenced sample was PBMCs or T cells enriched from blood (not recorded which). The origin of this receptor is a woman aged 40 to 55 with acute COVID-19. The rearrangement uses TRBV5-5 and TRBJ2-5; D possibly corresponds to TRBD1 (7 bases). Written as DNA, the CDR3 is TGTGCCAGCAGCTTCCTACAGGGGAGGGAGACCCAGTACTTC. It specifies CASSFLQGRETQYF.